This TCR beta chain appears in the sequencing data of a study of OX40 agonist ivuxolimab in advanced cancers. Across the study: Every 2 weeks, ivuxolimab was infused into the patients intravenously at between 0.01 and 10 mg/kg. Those enrolled were 80% to 85% male, with a mean age of around 60 years and ages from 23 to 79. Past anti-PD-1, anti-PD-L1 or anti-CTLA-4 therapy was accepted, and roughly 40% had received some. Study outcomes and limitations: Clones of CD4+ and CD8+ blood T cells grew by week 6 at doses of 0.1 to 3.0 mg/kg.

Some clones are missing from TCRdb's copy, which holds only in-frame ones; the method was immunoSEQ multiplex PCR. Counted here are tens of thousands of clones, roughly 90% occurring once; the ten biggest clones make up approximately 0.54%. This clone was detected only a few times. As yet, its antigen is unknown. The germline gives CDR1 SGHVS, CDR2 FQNEAQ. V lost 5 bases, J lost 5 bases, and 10 bases stayed unmatched. CDR3 length equals 15 residues. The gene calls are TRBV7-8 and TRBJ2-7; 9 nucleotides line up with TRBD1. The material was CD4+ or CD8+ T cells sorted from blood, obtained in a trial of the OX40 agonist ivuxolimab. This TCR came from an adult with an advanced solid tumor such as melanoma, head and neck, liver or kidney cancer. The CDR3 sequence is CASSVSPGQGHEQYF. The CDR3 DNA sequence: TGTGCCAGCAGCGTAAGTCCGGGACAGGGCCACGAGCAGTACTTC.